The 4 T cell receptor beta chains below all came from one sample that was sequenced in a study of T cell responses to AZD1222 COVID-19 vaccine (dated by TCRdb to the early 2020s). The library was made by the immunoSEQ multiplex PCR assay. The clones in this table, taken by TCRdb from immuneACCESS, are in-frame only. Not every clone is retained; where verified, under half of the shortfall comes from an unresolved V gene, and the cause of the rest is unknown. Here the sample has about 180,000 clones; almost 90% occur a single time. The leading ten clones occupy about 9.9% of the sample. The time point label, as the study defines it: about 28 days (+/-7) after the second vaccine dose. Sequenced here: peripheral blood, sampled 28 days after the second AZD1222 dose. Source of these receptors: an adult who received the AZD1222 COVID-19 vaccine.

V is TRBV29-1 and J is TRBJ1-2; D is ambiguous. V lost 0 bases, J lost 8 bases, and 4 bases lay in between. CDR1 is SQVTM and CDR2 is ANQGSEA in the germline V gene. The CDR3 extends over 10 amino acids. CDR3 sequence (DNA): TGCAGCGTTGAAGATCTAGGCTACACCTTC. Protein sequence: CSVEDLGYTF.

The CDR3, as DNA: TGCGCCAGCAGTGCGACAGAGGTCGAAGAAAAACTGTTTTTT. Protein sequence: CASSATEVEEKLFF. The chain employs TRBV5-1 and TRBJ1-4; TRBD1 is a possible D gene (5 bases). CDR1 is SGHRS, CDR2 YFSETQ, per germline. Trimming pared 5 bases from V and 8 bases from J, leaving 16 bases between. The CDR3 extends over 14 amino acids.

V is TRBV9 and J is TRBJ1-6; 9 bases fit TRBD1. The trim removed 3 bases at V and 5 bases at J, leaving 6 bases unmatched. Germline assignment: CDR1 SGDLS and CDR2 YYNGEE. The CDR3 has 16 residues. The DNA for the CDR3 is TGTGCCAGCAGCGCCACCGGGACAGGGCATAATTCACCCCTCCACTTT. Translation: CASSATGTGHNSPLHF.

The rearrangement uses TRBV2 and TRBJ1-4; D gene uncertain. V was trimmed by 3 bases and J by 4 bases, leaving 12 bases between them. The germline V gene has CDR1 SNHLY and CDR2 FYNNEI. The CDR3 extends over 15 amino acids. The CDR3 DNA reads as TGTGCCAGCAGTGACGTCTTGGGATTTAATGAAAAACTGTTTTTT. Encoded protein: CASSDVLGFNEKLFF.